This T cell receptor (beta chain) is drawn from a study of beta chain features in type 1 diabetes. Study observations and caveats: TCRB CDR3s from Type 1 diabetes patients were moderately but significantly shorter in all four CD4+ subsets.

The investigators reverse transcribed all of the isolated RNA, so they sequenced expressed TCRB transcripts. Measured with immunoSEQ multiplex PCR; TCRdb has only the in-frame clones, and not every one. The sample yields 300,000 or so clones, about 13% seen once. V dropped 4 bases and J dropped 3 bases, with 15 bases sitting between them. The CDR3 covers 15 residues. CDR1 MDHEN and CDR2 SYDVKM come from the germline V gene. Sorting with CD45RO/CCR7/CD25/CD127/CD95/CD27 yielded naive, central memory, regulatory and stem-like memory CD4+ cells. Concerning this clone itself: The target antigen is unknown.

Sequences were obtained from naive CD4+ T cells from blood. The V call is TRBV28, the J call TRBJ2-5; tentative D call: TRBD1 (6 bases). The TCR was taken from a man under 40 with type 1 diabetes. The CDR3 protein is CASSSGQSREETQYF. In DNA form, the CDR3 reads TGTGCCAGCAGTTCGGGACAATCCAGAGAAGAGACCCAGTACTTC. Combining the CDR3 with reference TRBV28 and TRBJ2-5 gives the whole variable domain DVKVTQSSRYLVKRTGEKVFLECVQDMDHENMFWYRQDPGLGLRLIYFSYDVKMKEKGDIPEGYSVSREKKERFSLILESASTNQTSMYLCASSSGQSREETQYFGPGTRLLVL.